The 30 T cell receptor beta chains below all came from one sample that was sequenced in a study of cytomegalovirus exposure and HLA in healthy donors (dated by TCRdb to about 2017). Library preparation used the immunoSEQ multiplex PCR assay. For the multiplex PCR, a mixture combining 60 forward primers for TCR Vbeta segments and 13 reverse primers for TCR Jbeta segments was used. TCRdb provides this immuneACCESS table in a form limited to in-frame rearrangements. Some clones are lacking; in checked studies, under half of them reflect an unresolved V gene, and why the rest are absent is not known. The sample table holds around 200,000 clones, of which roughly 79% were seen once. The leading ten clones occupy under 2% of the sample. The sample taken for sequencing was PBMCs. All receptors come from a man aged 30 to 45 in good health and CMV-seronegative.

The J gene is TRBJ1-4, the V gene TRBV15; unclear D gene. Germline V gene data show CDR1 as LNHNV and CDR2 as YYDKDF (reference sequence). The CDR3 loop spans 15 amino acids. Trimming took 1 base from V and 4 from J, leaving 10 bases between them. The CDR3 nucleotides read TGTGCCACCAGCAGAGGTGTCTCTATTAATGAAAAACTGTTTTTT. It codes for CATSRGVSINEKLFF.

The V call is TRBV27, the J call TRBJ2-5; D is possibly TRBD1 (6 bases). The ends were cut back, 5 bases at V and 2 bases at J, with 15 bases in the middle. Germline lookup yields CDR1 MNHEY and CDR2 SMNVEV (reference sequence). This CDR3 contains 15 residues. The CDR3 region has the DNA TGTGCCAGCAGTCCTAGGACAGAGAGACAAGAGACCCAGTACTTC. Its protein product is CASSPRTERQETQYF.

The chain couples TRBV5-1 to TRBJ1-3; 9 bases line up with TRBD1. Germline V gene lookup returns CDR1 SGHRS and CDR2 YFSETQ. Trimming took 4 bases from V and 0 from J; bases not matched to a gene: 5. This CDR3 spans 16 amino acids. CDR3 in amino acids: CASSPGTGSSGNTIYF. The DNA of the CDR3 is TGCGCCAGCAGCCCCGGGACAGGGAGCTCTGGAAACACCATATATTTT.

CDR3: CASSRGTSGDTYEQYF. Written as DNA, the CDR3 is TGCGCCAGCAGCCGGGGGACTAGCGGGGATACCTACGAGCAGTACTTC. The V and J genes are TRBV4-1 and TRBJ2-7, with 13 positions matching TRBD2. J was trimmed by 2 bases and V by 4 bases; bases with no gene match: 5. Germline V gene lookup returns CDR1 MGHRA and CDR2 YSYEKL. This CDR3 has 16 amino acids.

With regard to this clone: This specimen includes other DNA sequences encoding the same CDR3. This rearrangement joins TRBV2 to TRBJ2-7, with TRBD2 matching over 11 bases. The germline V gene encodes CDR1 SNHLY and CDR2 FYNNEI. Unmatched junction bases numbered 3, after V lost 6 bases and J lost 2 bases. The length of the CDR3 is 14 residues. CDR3 coding DNA: TGTGCCAGCAGGGGGACTAGCGGAACCTACGAGCAGTACTTC. Residues: CASRGTSGTYEQYF.

The sample holds a few counts of this clone. CDR3 bases: TGCAGCGTTGAAGCGGACAGGGGGGGCGGCTACACCTTC. Its translation: CSVEADRGGGYTF. The V gene is TRBV29-1, the J gene TRBJ1-2, with TRBD1 matching 10 bases. There are 13 residues in the CDR3. V lost 1 base and J lost 8; bases outside the gene matches: 4. Germline-derived CDR1 and CDR2 are SQVTM and ANQGSEA.

The chain is built from TRBV5-1 and TRBJ2-2; D perhaps matches TRBD1 (6 bases). V lost 0 bases, J lost 4 bases, and 13 bases lay in between. The CDR3 has 16 residues. The germline V gene has CDR1 SGHRS and CDR2 YFSETQ. DNA for the CDR3: TGCGCCAGCAGCTTGGAAGTACAGGGCGTCACCGGGGAGCTGTTTTTT. Translating it yields CASSLEVQGVTGELFF.

The chain links TRBV7-3 to TRBJ2-1; no clear D gene. Trimming cost V 0 bases and J 0 bases, with 3 bases left between them. The CDR3 has 14 amino acids. CDR1 and CDR2 from the germline V gene are SGHTA and FQGTGA. This CDR3 reads CASSLTSSYNEQFF. The CDR3 DNA is TGTGCCAGCAGCTTAACTAGCTCCTACAATGAGCAGTTCTTC.

The V call is TRBV28, the J call TRBJ1-4, with D maybe TRBD1 (5 bases). The CDR3 extends over 15 amino acids. Trimming removed 5 bases from V and 11 bases from J, with 21 bases in between. The germline V gene has CDR1 MDHEN and CDR2 SYDVKM. CDR3: CASSPQLPGVGKLFF. In nucleotides, the CDR3 is TGTGCCAGCAGTCCACAGCTACCGGGGGTCGGGAAACTGTTTTTT.

The chain links TRBV30 to TRBJ1-3; 7 bases agree with TRBD1. The J segment lost 0 bases and the V segment lost 3 bases, leaving 5 bases of the junction unmatched. Per the germline V gene, CDR1 is GTSNPN and CDR2 is SVGIG (reference sequence). CDR3 length equals 15 residues. CDR3 sequence: CAWRLDRDSGNTIYF. The CDR3 nucleotides read TGTGCCTGGAGGCTAGACAGGGACTCTGGAAACACCATATATTTT.

The chain carries TRBV7-6 and TRBJ1-6, with TRBD1 identical over 8 bases. CDR1 is SGHVS and CDR2 is FNYEAQ in the germline V gene. Trimming at V came to 1 base and at J to 10 bases, leaving 9 bases not matched to a gene. The CDR3 spans 16 residues. The CDR3 loop is CASSLGSRGPGSPLHF. CDR3 in DNA: TGTGCCAGCAGCTTAGGGAGCAGGGGGCCCGGATCACCCCTCCACTTT.

DNA of the CDR3: TGTGCCTGGAGTCCGGGACAGGGGGAAACTTTCTTT. Residues: CAWSPGQGETFF. This chain links TRBV30 with TRBJ1-1, with 11 bases fitting TRBD1. V lost 2 bases and J lost 12; bases outside the gene matches: 5. Germline loops: CDR1 GTSNPN, CDR2 SVGIG (reference sequence). The CDR3 has 12 residues.

The chain recombines TRBV27 with TRBJ2-7; maybe TRBD2 (6 bases). Trimming shortened V by 5 bases and J by 4 bases, and 15 bases separated the two germline ends. The CDR3 is made up of 14 amino acids. In germline, CDR1 is MNHEY, CDR2 SMNVEV (reference sequence). In DNA form, the CDR3 reads TGTGCCAGCAGTAGCCGGGACTGGTTATACGAGCAGTACTTC. As protein: CASSSRDWLYEQYF.

J is TRBJ2-7 and V is TRBV2, with a tentative D call TRBD2 (6 bases). Trimming removed 8 bases at V and 0 bases at J, with 17 bases between. This CDR3 spans 15 amino acids. The germline V gene has CDR1 SNHLY and CDR2 FYNNEI. CDR3 nucleotides: TGTGCCAGCCTCAAGGGGCGGGGTTCCTCCTACGAGCAGTACTTC. Encoded protein: CASLKGRGSSYEQYF.

This chain links TRBV5-1 with TRBJ2-7; 9 bases are shared with TRBD1. Germline-derived CDR1 and CDR2 are SGHRS and YFSETQ. This CDR3 comprises 17 residues. The V and J ends lost 0 bases and 2 bases, in that order; junction bases with no gene match: 9. In DNA form, the CDR3 reads TGCGCCAGCAGCTTGGGCCCCCGGACAGGGGTCGCCTACGAGCAGTACTTC. The encoded protein is CASSLGPRTGVAYEQYF.

About this clone itself: Distinct nucleotide sequences in the sample also encode this CDR3. The chain has TRBV4-1 and TRBJ2-7, with 7 bases aligning to TRBD2. In germline, CDR1 is MGHRA, CDR2 YSYEKL. The CDR3 contains 15 residues. V shed 1 base, J shed 0 bases, and the junction held 3 bases outside the gene matches. CDR3 protein: CASSQGLADSYEQYF. CDR3 bases: TGCGCCAGCAGCCAAGGGCTAGCGGACTCCTACGAGCAGTACTTC.

The V call is TRBV5-4, the J call TRBJ2-7; D perhaps matches TRBD1 (6 bases). Germline CDR1 is SGHNT and CDR2 is YYREEE (reference sequence). The V and J ends lost 3 bases and 5 bases respectively, with 12 bases between them. The CDR3 has 13 amino acids. Here the CDR3 reads CASSSENRDEQYF. CDR3 DNA: TGTGCCAGCAGCTCAGAAAACAGGGACGAGCAGTACTTC.

The chain couples TRBV5-1 to TRBJ2-7; weak D call: TRBD2 (5 bases). CDR3 length equals 12 residues. Germline values: CDR1 SGHRS, CDR2 YFSETQ. With 2 bases removed from V and 3 bases from J, the gap between germline ends came to 6 bases. The CDR3 DNA reads TGCGCCAGCAGCTTCGGGGACTACGAGCAGTACTTC. This translates into CASSFGDYEQYF. Combining the CDR3 with reference TRBV5-1 and TRBJ2-7 gives the whole variable domain KAGVTQTPRYLIKTRGQQVTLSCSPISGHRSVSWYQQTPGQGLQFLFEYFSETQRNKGNFPGRFSGRQFSNSRSEMNVSTLELGDSALYLCASSFGDYEQYFGPGTRLTVT.

This sequence joins TRBV5-6 and TRBJ2-3; D is possibly TRBD2 (5 bases). Germline V gives CDR1 SGHDT, CDR2 YYEEEE. The CDR3 sequence is 14 residues long. Trimming pared 0 bases from V and 5 bases from J, leaving 10 bases between. The CDR3 loop reads CASSLEGLGDTQYF. In DNA, the CDR3 is TGTGCCAGCAGCTTGGAAGGACTGGGAGATACGCAGTATTTT.

The V and J genes are TRBV28 and TRBJ2-5; 9 positions agree with TRBD1. V shed 7 bases and J 4 bases; nucleotides not matched to a gene: 4. This CDR3 region has 13 residues. The germline gives CDR1 MDHEN, CDR2 SYDVKM. CDR3: CASKGTGRETQYF. The CDR3 DNA is TGTGCCAGCAAGGGGACAGGGAGAGAGACCCAGTACTTC.

The chain joins TRBV5-6 to TRBJ2-7; D possibly corresponds to TRBD2 (6 bases). CDR1 is SGHDT, CDR2 YYEEEE, per germline. This CDR3 is built from 14 residues. The V gene lost 2 bases and the J gene lost 4 bases, with 13 bases spanning the gap. In nucleotides, the CDR3 is TGTGCCAGCAGCTTTGGAACGGGAGCATACGAGCAGTACTTC. This codes for CASSFGTGAYEQYF.

V and J are TRBV2 and TRBJ2-2, with 11 positions matching TRBD1. The CDR3 extends over 14 amino acids. Germline assignment: CDR1 SNHLY and CDR2 FYNNEI. V lost 8 bases to trimming and J lost 4 bases; unmatched junction nucleotides: 3. The CDR3 nucleotides are TGTGCCAGCGGGGGACAGGGGGTCACCGGGGAGCTGTTTTTT. This encodes CASGGQGVTGELFF.

J is TRBJ2-2 and V is TRBV28; 7 nucleotides line up with TRBD1. Germline V CDR1 and CDR2: MDHEN, SYDVKM. The V gene end was trimmed by 2 bases and the J gene end by 6 bases; junction bases not matched to a gene: 6. The CDR3 is 15 amino acids. The CDR3 nucleotides are TGTGCCAGCAGTTTAGACCCAAGGGGGCCCGGGGAGCTGTTTTTT. Amino acids: CASSLDPRGPGELFF.

V is TRBV11-2 and J is TRBJ2-2; 9 bases match TRBD2. In germline, CDR1 is SGHAT, CDR2 FQNNGV. The CDR3 loop spans 16 amino acids. The V gene end was trimmed by 0 bases and the J gene end by 5 bases; junction bases not matched to a gene: 4. The CDR3 bases are TGTGCCAGCAGCTTAGATCGACTAGCGGTAACCGGGGAGCTGTTTTTT. It translates to CASSLDRLAVTGELFF.

CDR3 sequence (DNA): TGTGCCAGCAGCCCCTTCCACATTCAGTACTTC. Translated: CASSPFHIQYF. The chain has TRBV28 and TRBJ2-4; D unclear. The CDR3 length is 11 residues. CDR1 and CDR2 (germline): MDHEN, SYDVKM. V was shortened by 6 bases and J by 8 bases, with 8 bases between the two germline ends.

The gene calls are TRBV4-1 and TRBJ2-7, with 7 nucleotides matching TRBD1. J gave up 3 bases and V 1 base, and 6 bases lay outside the gene matches. Germline assignment: CDR1 MGHRA and CDR2 YSYEKL. This CDR3 is 15 amino acids long. CDR3 amino acids: CASSQGLGGVYEQYF. CDR3 bases: TGCGCCAGCAGCCAAGGTTTAGGGGGCGTCTACGAGCAGTACTTC.

The genes are TRBV27 and TRBJ2-3; 10 bases agree with TRBD2. Germline-derived CDR1 and CDR2 are MNHEY and SMNVEV (reference sequence). The CDR3 runs 15 residues. The J segment lost 2 bases and the V segment lost 6 bases, leaving 5 bases of the junction unmatched. This CDR3 is CASSPLAGFTDTQYF. The CDR3 DNA reads as TGTGCCAGCAGCCCACTAGCGGGGTTCACAGATACGCAGTATTTT.

The chain uses TRBV11-2 and TRBJ2-7; tentatively, D is TRBD2 (6 bases). Germline V CDR1 and CDR2: SGHAT, FQNNGV. Between the trimmed V and J ends, which lost 5 bases and 0 bases, there was a span of 11 bases. The CDR3 has 14 amino acids. In DNA form, the CDR3 reads TGTGCCAGCAGCACGTGGGACTCCTCCTACGAGCAGTACTTC. Its translation is CASSTWDSSYEQYF. The full variable domain, completed using reference TRBV11-2 and TRBJ2-7, is EAGVAQSPRYKIIEKRQSVAFWCNPISGHATLYWYQQILGQGPKLLIQFQNNGVVDDSQLPKDRFSAERLKGVDSTLKIQPAKLEDSAVYLCASSTWDSSYEQYFGPGTRLTVT.

This clone turned up a few times. The chain couples TRBV6-1 to TRBJ2-7; maybe TRBD2 (6 bases). Germline V lookup: CDR1 MNHNS, CDR2 SASEGT. The CDR3 is made up of 15 amino acids. Trimming cost V 7 bases and J 8 bases, with 24 bases left between them. CDR3 nucleotide sequence: TGTGCCAGCAACGATAGCGGAAACCCCTACGCCAAGCAGTACTTC. Its translation: CASNDSGNPYAKQYF.

The rearrangement links TRBV29-1 to TRBJ2-7; 12 nucleotides agree with TRBD2. The CDR3 is made up of 15 amino acids. Unmatched junction bases numbered 10, after V lost 6 bases and J lost 4 bases. Germline CDR1 and CDR2: SQVTM and ANQGSEA. The CDR3 spells CSVARWGTSGYEQYF. In DNA, the CDR3 is TGCAGCGTCGCCCGGTGGGGGACTAGCGGGTACGAGCAGTACTTC.